A single sample gave rise to the 8 T cell receptor beta chains below, sequenced in a study of CD8 T cells in Susac syndrome. Random hexamers served to reverse transcribe roughly 0.45 to 1 ug RNA. TCRdb called the immunoSEQ multiplex PCR reads again in MiXCR, with one record for every CDR3 protein. The table lists tens of thousands of distinct CDR3 sequences, roughly 95% of them singletons. The sequenced sample consisted of CD4+ T cells from PBMCs. The receptors were sampled from a human donor with multiple sclerosis.

The chain carries TRBV20-1 and TRBJ2-1; D may be TRBD1 (6 bases). The V gene's germline CDR1 is DFQATT and CDR2 SNEGSKA (reference sequence). The CDR3 totals 15 residues. V lost 3 bases to trimming and J lost 7 bases, with 19 bases between them. The DNA for the CDR3 is TGCAGTGCTAGGGACCCGAGTGGGGGCGTGAATGAGCAGTTCTTC. Translated, it gives CSARDPSGGVNEQFF.

V usage is TRBV12-3 or TRBV12-4 and J usage is TRBJ1-1; D might be TRBD1 (5 bases). The V end was cut by 8 bases, the J end by 4 bases, with 17 bases between. The CDR3 runs to 14 residues. The chain's CDR3 is CASSPLGGSTEAFF. The DNA for the CDR3 is TGTGCCAGCTCCCCGCTCGGGGGATCCACTGAAGCTTTCTTT.

The genes are TRBV18 and TRBJ2-5; tentatively, D is TRBD2 (6 bases). V lost 8 bases and J 2 bases, leaving 12 bases between the germline ends. The CDR3 has 13 residues. Germline values: CDR1 KGHSH, CDR2 LQKENI. The CDR3 protein is CASTTGLQETQYF. The CDR3 region has the DNA TGTGCCAGCACGACGGGACTTCAAGAGACCCAGTACTTC.

This chain connects TRBV12-3 or TRBV12-4 to TRBJ1-1, with TRBD1 matching over 7 bases. V lost 3 bases to trimming and J lost 4 bases; unmatched junction nucleotides: 5. The CDR3 consists of 14 residues. The CDR3 DNA reads TGTGCCAGCAGTTTCGGACAGGCCGCCACTGAAGCTTTCTTT. Its translation is CASSFGQAATEAFF.

V and J are TRBV12-3 or TRBV12-4 and TRBJ2-5; D is uncertain. CDR3 length: 14 amino acids. With 3 bases removed from V and 3 bases from J, the gap between germline ends came to 11 bases. Written as DNA, the CDR3 is TGTGCCAGCAGTTTCGAGTACAGCGAAGAGACCCAGTACTTC. It codes for CASSFEYSEETQYF.

The rearrangement uses TRBV11-3 and TRBJ2-7, with D perhaps TRBD2 (5 bases). The V gene's germline CDR1 is SGHNT and CDR2 YENEEA. The CDR3 is made up of 14 amino acids. Trimming removed 1 base from V and 4 bases from J, with 11 bases in between. CDR3 DNA sequence: TGTGCCAGCAGCTTAGTTGCCAGCGGATACGAGCAGTACTTC. Amino acid sequence: CASSLVASGYEQYF. The variable domain in full, completed from reference TRBV11-3 and TRBJ2-7, reads EAGVVQSPRYKIIEKKQPVAFWCNPISGHNTLYWYLQNLGQGPELLIRYENEEAVDDSQLPKDRFSAERLKGVDSTLKIQPAELGDSAVYLCASSLVASGYEQYFGPGTRLTVT.

The V call is TRBV6-5, the J call TRBJ2-7; D remains ambiguous. The CDR3 totals 14 residues. V was clipped by 6 bases and J by 0 bases, with 12 bases between them. Germline CDR1 MNHEY, CDR2 SVGAGI. CDR3 DNA sequence: TGTGCCAGCAGGGAAGTTAGGAGCTCCTACGAGCAGTACTTC. Encoded protein: CASREVRSSYEQYF.

J is TRBJ2-7 and V is TRBV18, with TRBD1 identical over 12 bases. Germline values: CDR1 KGHSH, CDR2 LQKENI. V shed 3 bases and J 9 bases; nucleotides not matched to a gene: 6. This CDR3 is built from 14 residues. The CDR3 DNA follows: TGTGCCAGCTCACCCGGGACAGGGGGCTCCGGGCAGTACTTC. Its protein is CASSPGTGGSGQYF.